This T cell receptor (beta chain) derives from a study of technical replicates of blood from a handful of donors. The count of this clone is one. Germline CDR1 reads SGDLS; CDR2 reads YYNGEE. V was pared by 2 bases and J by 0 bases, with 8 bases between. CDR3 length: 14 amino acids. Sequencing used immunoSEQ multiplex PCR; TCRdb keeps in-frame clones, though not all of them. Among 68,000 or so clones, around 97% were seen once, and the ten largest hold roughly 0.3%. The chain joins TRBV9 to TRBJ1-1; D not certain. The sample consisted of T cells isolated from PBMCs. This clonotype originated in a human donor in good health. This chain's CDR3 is CASSVGNMNTEAFF. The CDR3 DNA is TGTGCCAGCAGCGTCGGGAACATGAACACTGAAGCTTTCTTT.